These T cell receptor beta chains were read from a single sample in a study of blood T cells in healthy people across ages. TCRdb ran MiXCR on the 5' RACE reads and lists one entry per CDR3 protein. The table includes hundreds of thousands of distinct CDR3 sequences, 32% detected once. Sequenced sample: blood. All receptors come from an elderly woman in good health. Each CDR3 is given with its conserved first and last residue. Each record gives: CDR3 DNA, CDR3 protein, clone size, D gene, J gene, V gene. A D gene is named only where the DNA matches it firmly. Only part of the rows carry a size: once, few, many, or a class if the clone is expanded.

TGTGCCAGCAGCAAGGGACACACGTACGAGCAGTACTTC CASSKGHTYEQYF many . TRBJ2-7 TRBV28
TGTGCCAACAGCCCTAGCGGGGGGTACCAAGAGACCCAGTACTTC CANSPSGGYQETQYF many TRBD2 TRBJ2-5 TRBV28
TGCAGTGGCGGGCGGACAGGGCGAGGGGAGACCCAGTACTTC CSGGRTGRGETQYF many TRBD1 TRBJ2-5 TRBV20-1
TGCGCCAGCAGCCAAGGGACAGCCGGTTTCAATGAGCAGTTCTTC CASSQGTAGFNEQFF many . TRBJ2-1 TRBV4-1
TGTGCCAGCAGCGTAGGGAGCACAGGAAACACCATATATTTT CASSVGSTGNTIYF . . TRBJ1-3 TRBV9
TGTGCCAGCTCCCGACGAACAGGGCTCGAAACAAATACGCAGTATTTT CASSRRTGLETNTQYF few . TRBJ2-3 TRBV6-1
TGTGCCAGCAGTCCTGGGACAGGGTTCGGGGAGCTGTTTTTT CASSPGTGFGELFF . TRBD1 TRBJ2-2 TRBV6-1
TGTGCCAGCAGCGTAGGGGCGGGGGGGCTCACCTACAATGAGCAGTTCTTC CASSVGAGGLTYNEQFF . TRBD2 TRBJ2-1 TRBV9
TGCGCCAGCAGTGAAGCCCCGACCTACGAGCAGTACTTC CASSEAPTYEQYF . . TRBJ2-7 TRBV10-2
TGTGCCAGCAGCGTACGGGACTCCCGGTTTACAGATACGCAGTATTTT CASSVRDSRFTDTQYF many . TRBJ2-3 TRBV7-2
TGCGTCAGCGGCCAAGATAACGGCCCCTACTACAATGAGCAGTTCTTC CVSGQDNGPYYNEQFF . . TRBJ2-1 TRBV4-3
TGTGCCAGCTCACCTCAACAGGGGTTTGGCACCGGGGAGCTGTTTTTT CASSPQQGFGTGELFF . TRBD1 TRBJ2-2 TRBV18
TGTGCCAGCAGCTTGGAGACAGGAGTCATGAACACTGAAGCTTTCTTT CASSLETGVMNTEAFF . . TRBJ1-1 TRBV5-4
TGCAGCGCCTGGGTATTAGCGGTAAGCTCCTACAATGAGCAGTTCTTC CSAWVLAVSSYNEQFF . . TRBJ2-1 TRBV29-1
TGTGCCTGGACTGGGCCGCACCAGGGTATTCAGGCCGGGGAGCTGTTTTTT CAWTGPHQGIQAGELFF few . TRBJ2-2 TRBV30
TGTGCCAGCAGCTTGGGGCTAGCGGGGAGGGAGACCCAGTACTTC CASSLGLAGRETQYF many TRBD2 TRBJ2-5 TRBV7-2
TGTGCCAGCAGCTTGGTTAGCGGGATTGGTGGGGACAATGAGCAGTTCTTC CASSLVSGIGGDNEQFF once TRBD2 TRBJ2-1 TRBV7-2
TGCGCCAGCAGCTTGGTAGGACTAACGAATGAGCAGTTCTTC CASSLVGLTNEQFF . . TRBJ2-1 TRBV5-1
TGTGCCAGCAGCCAAGATGGGCACAACAATCAGCCCCAGCATTTT CASSQDGHNNQPQHF few . TRBJ1-5 TRBV4-2
TGTGCCCGCGGCTTGCATGAAAAACTGTTTTTT CARGLHEKLFF . . TRBJ1-4 TRBV2
TGTGCCAGCAGCTTTGTCTCGCGCGGGGGGGCCATGGATACGCAGTATTTT CASSFVSRGGAMDTQYF . TRBD2 TRBJ2-3 TRBV7-8
TGTGCCAGCAGTGTTAATGGCAAAAACATTCAGTACTTC CASSVNGKNIQYF many . TRBJ2-4 TRBV6-1
TGTGCCAGCAGTTCCCCCGGGACTAGGGGATACGAGCAGTACTTC CASSSPGTRGYEQYF many TRBD2 TRBJ2-7 TRBV28
TGTGCCAGCAGCAAGACAGGGGAAACCTACGAGCAGTACTTC CASSKTGETYEQYF . TRBD1 TRBJ2-7 TRBV7-9
TGCGCCGGCAGCCAAGATTTAAGGCGGGAGCAGTACTTC CAGSQDLRREQYF few TRBD2 TRBJ2-4 TRBV4-1
TGTGCCAGCAGACTTCCCATTACAGGGAGCTCCTACGAGCAGTACTTC CASRLPITGSSYEQYF once . TRBJ2-7 TRBV6-5
TGTGCCAGCAGCCAAGTGCGGGGGGTCGAGCAGTACTTC CASSQVRGVEQYF few TRBD2 TRBJ2-7 TRBV14
TGCAGTGCTGCACGGGGATGGACAAATGACATTCAGTACTTC CSAARGWTNDIQYF . . TRBJ2-4 TRBV20-1
TGTGCCAGCAGTTACCTCGGACAGGCAATCTACGAGCAGTACTTC CASSYLGQAIYEQYF many TRBD1 TRBJ2-7 TRBV6-6
TGTGCCAGCAGTCCGACCGGGACTGACAACGAGCAGTACTTC CASSPTGTDNEQYF many . TRBJ2-7 TRBV12-3/TRBV12-4
TGTGCCAGCAGCCTCTCGGGACAGGGTTACGAGCAGTACTTC CASSLSGQGYEQYF many TRBD1 TRBJ2-7 TRBV3-1
TGTGCCAGCAGCTTAACGAGGGGGCTAGCGGGGGGGCCGGAAGATACGCAGTATTTT CASSLTRGLAGGPEDTQYF many TRBD2 TRBJ2-3 TRBV7-3
TGTGCCACCAGTGATTCCGCAGGGGTCACAGATACGCAGTATTTT CATSDSAGVTDTQYF many . TRBJ2-3 TRBV24-1
TGTGCCAGTAGGCTATACCAGGGGTACACTGAAGCTTTCTTT CASRLYQGYTEAFF . . TRBJ1-1 TRBV19
TGTGCCAGCAGCCTAGCAGGTCAAAGCTCCTACGGGCAGTACTTC CASSLAGQSSYGQYF few . TRBJ2-7 TRBV11-1
TGTGCCACCGGAGGGACTAGAGGGTACGAGCAGTACTTC CATGGTRGYEQYF . TRBD2 TRBJ2-7 TRBV10-3
TGTGCCAGCAGTCAAGAGCGGGGGGTCACCTACGAGCAGTACTTC CASSQERGVTYEQYF many TRBD2 TRBJ2-7 TRBV7-2
TGCAGTGCCGGAGGGTTGGGCACAGATACGCAGTATTTT CSAGGLGTDTQYF many . TRBJ2-3 TRBV20-1
TGTGCCAGCTCACCTGGACTCCTGAACACTGAAGCTTTCTTT CASSPGLLNTEAFF . . TRBJ1-1 TRBV18
TGTGCCTGGAGTGGCCAGGGGGCTGAAGCTTTCTTT CAWSGQGAEAFF few TRBD1 TRBJ1-1 TRBV30
TGTGCCAGCAGCCGAATGACTAGCGGGAGGCTGACAGATACGCAGTATTTT CASSRMTSGRLTDTQYF . TRBD2 TRBJ2-3 TRBV7-6
TGTGCCAGCAGCTGGGCGGGACAGGGGGCCGGGGGCTACACCTTC CASSWAGQGAGGYTF . TRBD1 TRBJ1-2 TRBV12-3/TRBV12-4
TGTGCCAGCAGCTTACAGTTGGGGGGTACCTACGAGCAGTACTTC CASSLQLGGTYEQYF . . TRBJ2-7 TRBV7-2
TGTGCCAGCAGGGTCCTAGCGGGGGTCCCCTACAATGAGCAGTTCTTC CASRVLAGVPYNEQFF many TRBD2 TRBJ2-1 TRBV7-2
TGTGCCAGCAGCTTAGCGAGGAGCGGGGGGAATCGCTATGAGCAGTTCTTC CASSLARSGGNRYEQFF . TRBD2 TRBJ2-1 TRBV7-2
TGTGCCAGCAGCTTACGGAGGGCTAGTACAGATACGCAGTATTTT CASSLRRASTDTQYF many . TRBJ2-3 TRBV7-2
TGCAATGCTAGTAAGGCTAGCGGGGCGGAAGAGACCCAGCACTTC CNASKASGAEETQHF once TRBD2 TRBJ2-5 TRBV20-1
TGTGCCAGCAGTTTAGCAGGACAGGGGGCGGTCGGCTACACCTTC CASSLAGQGAVGYTF few TRBD1 TRBJ1-2 TRBV28
TGCAGTGCTAGAGGATTGGGGGATGGTCAACAGCCCCAGCATTTT CSARGLGDGQQPQHF . . TRBJ1-5 TRBV20-1
TGCGCCAGCAGCTCGCGGAGCGGGGGGGCGGTAGAGACCCAGTACTTC CASSSRSGGAVETQYF many TRBD2 TRBJ2-5 TRBV5-1
TGTGCCAGCTCATCTAGAGGTGGCTACACCTTC CASSSRGGYTF few . TRBJ1-2 TRBV18
TGTGCCAGCAGTGAAGCGAGACTGGATCAGCCCCAGCATTTT CASSEARLDQPQHF few . TRBJ1-5 TRBV2
TGCGCCAGCAGCTTGTCCGTCGATGAGACCCAGTACTTC CASSLSVDETQYF many . TRBJ2-5 TRBV5-1
TGTGCCAGCAGTTTAATCTTGGCAGGTGGCTACACCTTC CASSLILAGGYTF many . TRBJ1-2 TRBV12-3/TRBV12-4
TGCGCCAGCAGCACCAGACTAGCGGAGTACCAAGAGACCCAGTACTTC CASSTRLAEYQETQYF . TRBD2 TRBJ2-5 TRBV5-1